This entry is about one TCR beta chain. At the DNA level, this CDR3 is encoded by other sequences in the same sample as well. This entry is derived from a study of blood T cell repertoires in COVID-19. About the study: Sites in the United States, Italy and Spain provided acute and convalescent COVID-19 samples. The cDNA or gDNA used as material had been derived from T cells, B-cell-depleted T cells, or PBMCs.

The V and J ends lost 2 bases and 4 bases respectively, with 8 bases between them. The CDR3 loop spans 13 amino acids. Germline V gives CDR1 MNHEY, CDR2 SVGAGI. As originally analysed: Reference gene primer amplification in the assay estimated nucleated cell counts. TCRdb's copy holds only in-frame clones and misses some; the assay was immunoSEQ multiplex PCR. That table furnishes V, J and clone size, whereas the DNA furnished D and trimming. The table shows approximately 180,000 clones, with approximately 85% occurring only once. The receptor was isolated from a man aged 55 to 70 with acute or convalescent COVID-19. The sequenced material came from peripheral blood. The chain joins TRBV6-5 to TRBJ1-2; D unclear. The CDR3 nucleotides are TGTGCCAGCAGTTACGAGGGAGGCTATGGCTACACCTTC. Translated, it gives CASSYEGGYGYTF.